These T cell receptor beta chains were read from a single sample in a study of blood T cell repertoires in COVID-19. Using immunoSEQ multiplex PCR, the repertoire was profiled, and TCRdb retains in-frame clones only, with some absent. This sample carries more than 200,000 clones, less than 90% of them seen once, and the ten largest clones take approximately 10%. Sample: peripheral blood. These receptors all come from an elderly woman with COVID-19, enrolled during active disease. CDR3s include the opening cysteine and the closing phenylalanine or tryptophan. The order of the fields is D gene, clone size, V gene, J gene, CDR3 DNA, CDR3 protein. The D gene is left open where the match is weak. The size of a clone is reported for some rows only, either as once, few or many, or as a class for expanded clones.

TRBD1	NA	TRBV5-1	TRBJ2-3	TGCGCCAGCAGCTTGGGGGACAGACGCACAGATACGCAGTATTTT	CASSLGDRRTDTQYF
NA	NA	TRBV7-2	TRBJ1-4	TGTGCCAGCAGCTCTCCCGGGGGGGGCAGGGCAACTAATGAAAAACTGTTTTTT	CASSSPGGGRATNEKLFF
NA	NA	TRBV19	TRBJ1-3	TGTGCCAGTAGTAACTTTGGGGAGCTGGCTGGAAACACCATATATTTT	CASSNFGELAGNTIYF
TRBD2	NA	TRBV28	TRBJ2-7	TGTGCCAGCAGCCCCTACCCGGGACTAGCGGGGATCTACGAGCAGTACTTC	CASSPYPGLAGIYEQYF
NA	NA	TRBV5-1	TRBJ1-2	TGCGCCAGCAGCTTGGACAGCCTTAACTATGGCTACACCTTC	CASSLDSLNYGYTF
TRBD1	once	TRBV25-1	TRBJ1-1	TGTGCCAGCAGTGAAAGGGGGGACAGGTCGCGCACTGAAGCTTTCTTT	CASSERGDRSRTEAFF
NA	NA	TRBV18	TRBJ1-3	TGTGCCAGCTCACCACCACAGAGCTCTGGAAACACCATATATTTT	CASSPPQSSGNTIYF
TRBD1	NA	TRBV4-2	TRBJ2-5	TGTGCCAGCAGCTCAACCGGGACAGCGGATCAAGAGACCCAGTACTTC	CASSSTGTADQETQYF
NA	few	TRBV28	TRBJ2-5	TGTGCCAGCAGTTCTCTAGGCTCAGGGGTTCAAGAGACCCAGTACTTC	CASSSLGSGVQETQYF
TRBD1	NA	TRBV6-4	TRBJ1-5	TGTGCCAGCAGTGAACAGGGGGCAAGTCAGCCCCAGCATTTT	CASSEQGASQPQHF
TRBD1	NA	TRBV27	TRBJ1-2	TGTGCCAGCAGTTCCCAGGGGGCGGACTATGGCTACACCTTC	CASSSQGADYGYTF
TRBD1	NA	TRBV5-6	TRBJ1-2	TGTGCCAGCAGCCTATTCTGGGACAGGGGGCGCGACTATGGCTACACCTTC	CASSLFWDRGRDYGYTF
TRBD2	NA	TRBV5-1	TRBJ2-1	TGCGCCAGCAGCTTAGTCCCTAGCGGGGATGTAAGCTCCTACAATGAGCAGTTCTTC	CASSLVPSGDVSSYNEQFF
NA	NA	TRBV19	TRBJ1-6	TGTGCCAGTAGTATAGTGGCGGGGGGTGAGTCACCCCTCCACTTT	CASSIVAGGESPLHF